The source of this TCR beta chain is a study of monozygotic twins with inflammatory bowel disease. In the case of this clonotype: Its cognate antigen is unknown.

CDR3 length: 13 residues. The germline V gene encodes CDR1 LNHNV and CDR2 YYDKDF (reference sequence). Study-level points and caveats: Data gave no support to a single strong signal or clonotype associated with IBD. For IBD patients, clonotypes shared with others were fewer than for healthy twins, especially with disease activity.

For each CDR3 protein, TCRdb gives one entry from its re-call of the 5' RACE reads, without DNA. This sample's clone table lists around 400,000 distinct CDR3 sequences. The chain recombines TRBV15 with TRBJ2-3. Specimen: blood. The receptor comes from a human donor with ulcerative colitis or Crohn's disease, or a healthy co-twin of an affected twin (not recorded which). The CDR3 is CATSRDQGDTQYF.